The 6 T cell receptor beta chains reported below all come from one sample, sequenced in a study of blood T cell repertoires in COVID-19. Libraries were prepared by immunoSEQ multiplex PCR; TCRdb keeps only in-frame clonotypes and omits some of them. The sample lists roughly 100,000 clones, around 73% occurring once. The sample comprised peripheral blood. The receptors were gathered from a man between 60 and 75 years old with active or convalescent COVID-19.

The table lists this clone with a few counts. V and J are TRBV6-5 and TRBJ2-1, with D tentatively TRBD2 (5 bases). Trimming took 3 bases from V and 6 from J, leaving 15 bases between them. Germline values: CDR1 MNHEY, CDR2 SVGAGI. The CDR3 has 15 amino acids. The CDR3 here is CASSYTGEWTNEQFF. The CDR3 DNA follows: TGTGCCAGCAGTTATACTGGGGAGTGGACCAATGAGCAGTTCTTC.

CDR3 coding DNA: TGCGCCAGCAGCTTGGCCATAGGAACAGGGGGAGGAAATGAGCAGTTCTTC. Protein product: CASSLAIGTGGGNEQFF. The genes are TRBV5-1 and TRBJ2-1; 8 nucleotides match TRBD1. This CDR3 spans 17 amino acids. The germline gives CDR1 SGHRS, CDR2 YFSETQ. Trimming cost V 0 bases and J 7 bases; bases outside gene matches: 12.

The rearrangement uses TRBV2 and TRBJ2-2; 11 nucleotides line up with TRBD1. The CDR3 totals 15 residues. Germline lookup yields CDR1 SNHLY and CDR2 FYNNEI. J was trimmed by 4 bases and V by 6 bases; bases with no gene match: 4. The CDR3 reads CASSDGTGGTGELFF. As DNA, the CDR3 is TGTGCCAGCAGCGACGGGACAGGGGGCACCGGGGAGCTGTTTTTT.

The rearrangement joins TRBV11-3 to TRBJ2-3; 8 nucleotides line up with TRBD2. Trimming cost V 0 bases and J 6 bases; bases outside gene matches: 5. Germline loops: CDR1 SGHNT, CDR2 YENEEA. The CDR3 runs to 15 residues. CDR3 sequence (DNA): TGTGCCAGCAGCTTAGATGCGGGAGGCTCTGATACGCAGTATTTT. Amino acids: CASSLDAGGSDTQYF.

This chain links TRBV7-9 with TRBJ2-7, with 7 bases that match TRBD2. The J segment lost 3 bases and the V segment lost 4 bases, leaving 3 bases of the junction unmatched. Germline assignment: CDR1 SEHNR and CDR2 FQNEAQ (reference sequence). The CDR3 runs to 13 residues. CDR3 sequence (DNA): TGTGCCAGCAGCTCTGGGGGGGGCTACGAGCAGTACGTC. Residues: CASSSGGGYEQYV.

The gene calls are TRBV28 and TRBJ2-3, with 10 bases that match TRBD2. The J segment lost 0 bases and the V segment lost 6 bases, leaving 9 bases of the junction unmatched. This CDR3 is 17 amino acids long. Looked up from germline, CDR1 is MDHEN and CDR2 is SYDVKM. CDR3 DNA: TGTGCCAGCAGGACTAGCGGGCGGGGGTTAAGCACAGATACGCAGTATTTT. It is translated as CASRTSGRGLSTDTQYF.